This T cell receptor beta chain was retrieved from a study of T-cell memory formation after mild COVID-19. This clonotype showed up just a few times. The CDR3 is 18 amino acids. V lost 3 bases, J lost 0 bases, and 11 bases stayed unmatched. MiXCR, run by TCRdb on the 5' RACE reads, gives a single entry per CDR3 protein. Here the sample spans fewer than 95,000 distinct CDR3 sequences, 13% being singletons. This rearrangement joins TRBV12-3 or TRBV12-4 to TRBJ2-1; TRBD2 matches at 7 bases. Source material: PBMCs or a T cell subset sorted from them (not recorded which). This receptor was obtained from an adult woman who had mild COVID-19 (a few samples of this study predate the infection). Cell type and time point are not known. The CDR3 coding sequence is TGTGCCAGCAGTTTTAGCGGTCCAGCGGGGAGCTCCTACAATGAGCAGTTCTTC. Its protein is CASSFSGPAGSSYNEQFF.